Shown below are 7 T cell receptor beta chains from a single sample sequenced in a study of shared clonotypes between healthy human individuals. Assay: immunoSEQ multiplex PCR; the TCRdb copy retains only in-frame clones and omits some. The sample has roughly 2 million clones; 85% to 95% are singletons. The specimen was naive CD4+ T cells sorted from blood. Subset denoted: CD45RA+ positively selected. The receptors were sampled from a man between 18 and 35 years old in good health.

This clone was seen just once. The rearrangement links TRBV11-2 to TRBJ2-4; 7 bases line up with TRBD2. The CDR3 consists of 16 residues. The V gene's germline CDR1 is SGHAT and CDR2 FQNNGV. V shed 5 bases, J shed 6 bases, and the junction held 13 bases outside the gene matches. The CDR3 loop is CASSPTGATGGNIQYF. In DNA, the CDR3 is TGTGCCAGCAGCCCTACCGGGGCCACGGGGGGAAACATTCAGTACTTC.

V gene TRBV6-5 combines with J gene TRBJ2-5; D is possibly TRBD2 (5 bases). V lost 6 bases and J lost 4, with 12 bases in between. The CDR3 spans 13 residues. Germline lookup yields CDR1 MNHEY and CDR2 SVGAGI. CDR3 amino acids: CASSRRSGETQYF. CDR3 DNA sequence: TGTGCCAGCAGCCGGAGGTCCGGAGAGACCCAGTACTTC.

The rearrangement joins TRBV6-1 to TRBJ2-7; 15 bases match TRBD2. J lost 4 bases, V lost 7 bases, and 5 bases had no gene match. The CDR3 sequence is 15 residues long. From germline, CDR1 is MNHNS and CDR2 SASEGT. This CDR3 is CASTKGTSGGYEQYF. The CDR3 DNA is TGTGCCAGCACCAAAGGGACTAGCGGGGGGTACGAGCAGTACTTC.

This chain links TRBV6-6 with TRBJ2-5, with D possibly being TRBD2 (5 bases). Germline V gene data show CDR1 as MNHNY and CDR2 as SVGAGI (reference sequence). The CDR3 contains 16 residues. V was pared by 7 bases and J by 2 bases, with 20 bases between. The CDR3 DNA sequence: TGTGCCAGCACCGAACCACTCCGGGGTCGGCAAGAGACCCAGTACTTC. It is translated as CASTEPLRGRQETQYF.

V gene TRBV10-3 combines with J gene TRBJ1-4; unclear D gene. Per the germline V gene, CDR1 is ENHRY and CDR2 is SYGVKD. The V and J ends lost 3 bases and 7 bases respectively, with 6 bases between them. The CDR3 spans 12 residues. CDR3 region: CAISDSFEKLFF. Written as DNA, the CDR3 is TGTGCCATCAGTGACAGCTTTGAAAAACTGTTTTTT.

The chain carries TRBV11-1 and TRBJ1-2, with D perhaps matching TRBD1 (6 bases). V was trimmed by 5 bases and J by 5 bases, leaving 12 bases between them. CDR1 SGHAT and CDR2 FQDESV come from the germline V gene (reference sequence). CDR3 size: 13 residues. Here the CDR3 DNA reads TGTGCCAGCAGCGCCCAGGGGAGTTATGGCTACACCTTC. This sequence encodes CASSAQGSYGYTF.

This chain connects TRBV19 to TRBJ2-1; weak D call: TRBD1 (6 bases). Trimming took 5 bases from V and 0 from J, leaving 8 bases between them. This CDR3 is built from 14 residues. Germline CDR1 and CDR2: LNHDA and SQIVND (reference sequence). As DNA, the CDR3 is TGTGCCAGTAGTGAACAGGGCTCCTACAATGAGCAGTTCTTC. Its translation: CASSEQGSYNEQFF.